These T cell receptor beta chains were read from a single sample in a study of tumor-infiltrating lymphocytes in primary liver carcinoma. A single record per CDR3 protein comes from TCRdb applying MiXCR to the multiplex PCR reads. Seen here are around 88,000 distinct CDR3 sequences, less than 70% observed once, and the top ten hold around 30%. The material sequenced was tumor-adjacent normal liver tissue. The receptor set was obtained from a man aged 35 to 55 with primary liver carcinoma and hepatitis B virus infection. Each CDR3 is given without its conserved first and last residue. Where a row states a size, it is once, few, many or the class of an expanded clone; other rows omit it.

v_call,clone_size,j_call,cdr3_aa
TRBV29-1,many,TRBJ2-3,SADRDKDTQY
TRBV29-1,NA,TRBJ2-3,SVVLAWGVATQY
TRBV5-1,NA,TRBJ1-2,ASSSGTGGIYGYT
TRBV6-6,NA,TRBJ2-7,TSGDQGSRNEHY
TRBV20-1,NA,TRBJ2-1,SARPQQVTSYGEQF
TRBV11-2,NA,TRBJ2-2,TSSLRLVENTGELF
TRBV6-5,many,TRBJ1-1,ASSSQTRTEAF
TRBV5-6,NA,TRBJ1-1,ANSLVSGYDTEAF
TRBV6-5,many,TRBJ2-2,ASSYFGGNTGELF
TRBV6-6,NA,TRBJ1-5,ASSFHNQPQH
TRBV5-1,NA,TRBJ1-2,ASRSTRWGYGYT
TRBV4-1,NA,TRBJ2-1,ASSHPSGGGDSYNEQF
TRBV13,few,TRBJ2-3,ASSLRLAAGTDTQY
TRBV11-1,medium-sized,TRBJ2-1,ASSPSGRAYNEQF
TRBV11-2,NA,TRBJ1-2,ASSRTAGIANYGYA
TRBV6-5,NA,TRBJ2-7,ASNQGPGGQY
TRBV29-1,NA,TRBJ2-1,NVKRTSGGNEQF
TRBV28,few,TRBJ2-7,ASSLEEGDTFAYEQY
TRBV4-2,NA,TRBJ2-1,ASSQDIAGSMDEQF
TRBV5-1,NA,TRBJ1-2,ANSSTNAIGYT
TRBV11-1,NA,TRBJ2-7,ASSRWGFNEQY
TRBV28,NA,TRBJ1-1,GSSLGGQGTEAF
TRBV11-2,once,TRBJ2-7,ASSLERGAEQY
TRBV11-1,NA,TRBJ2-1,ASSLGLAGDVDNEQL
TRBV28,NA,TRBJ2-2,SRSPRVGTGELF
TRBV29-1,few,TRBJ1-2,SAHEGYGYT
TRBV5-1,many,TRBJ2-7,ASSPTGYYEQY
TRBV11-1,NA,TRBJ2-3,ADTKGLAVSTDTQY
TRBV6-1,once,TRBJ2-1,ATGESYNGQF
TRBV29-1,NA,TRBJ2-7,SAGIPGAYEQY
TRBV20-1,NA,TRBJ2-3,TAGGPSTDMQY
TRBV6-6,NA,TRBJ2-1,ASSYPAHEQF
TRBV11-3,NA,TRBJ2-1,TSCSLAGESEQF
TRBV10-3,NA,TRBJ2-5,AISASSGTSGRDTQY
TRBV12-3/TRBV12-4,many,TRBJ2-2,ASNKREFGGELF
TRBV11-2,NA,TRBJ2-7,GSTRAGVGYEQY
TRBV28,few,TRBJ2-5,ASSPPRTSGREETQY
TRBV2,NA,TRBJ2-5,ASRGRRETQY
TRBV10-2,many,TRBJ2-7,ASSVGSGAYEQY
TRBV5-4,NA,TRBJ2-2,ASSPSRTGKSTGELF
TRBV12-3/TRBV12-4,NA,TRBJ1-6,GSSLWGSSYNSPLH
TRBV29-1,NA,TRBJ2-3,SVKGAGGTQY
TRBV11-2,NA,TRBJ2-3,ASSTLQGRPDTQY
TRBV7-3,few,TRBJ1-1,ASSLTQGAEAF
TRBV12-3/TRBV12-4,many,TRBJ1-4,ASSPDREGEKLF
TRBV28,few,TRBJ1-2,ASSQWRGLENYGYT